This T cell receptor beta chain stems from a study of blood T cell repertoires in COVID-19. Study overall: Samples came from the United States, Italy and Spain, spanning acute and convalescent COVID-19. PBMCs, B-cell-depleted T cells, or T cells provided the cDNA or gDNA that made up the material.

Trimming took 1 base from V and 4 from J, leaving 10 bases between them. The CDR3 length is 14 residues. CDR1 and CDR2 from the germline V gene are SGHRS and YFSETQ. Original methodology: Reference gene primer amplification in the assay estimated nucleated cell counts. Measured with immunoSEQ multiplex PCR; TCRdb has only the in-frame clones, and not every one. V, J and clone size are those of that table, while D and trimming were read from the DNA. Among approximately 46,000 clones listed, approximately 85% were seen once. This clone was seen a single time. Sequences were obtained from peripheral blood. The chain employs TRBV5-1 and TRBJ2-3; possible D gene TRBD2, 6 bases. The TCR originated in a man aged 60 to 75 with acute or convalescent COVID-19. This chain's CDR3 is CASSLRRDPDTQYF. CDR3 bases: TGCGCCAGCAGCTTGAGGCGGGATCCAGATACGCAGTATTTT.